The source of this T cell receptor beta chain is a study of T cells after posttransplantation cyclophosphamide. The table came from immunoSEQ multiplex PCR; TCRdb's copy has only in-frame clones and leaves some out. The table records about 52,000 clones, 85% to 95% of them present only once. The sequence was collected from a woman aged 30 to 39 in good health and a related stem cell transplant donor. Input material: PBMCs.

The DNA for the CDR3 is TGTGCCAGCAGCCAAACCACAGGCCCCCAGTACTTC. This sequence encodes CASSQTTGPQYF. V usage is TRBV11-3 and J usage is TRBJ2-7; TRBD1 is a possible D gene (5 bases). The CDR3 extends over 12 amino acids. Germline assignment: CDR1 SGHNT and CDR2 YENEEA. V lost 5 bases and J 10 bases, leaving 15 bases between the germline ends.